The 16 T cell receptor beta chains reported below all come from one sample, sequenced in a study of T cell clonotyping in hematopoietic cell transplantation. Only in-frame clones appear in the TCRdb table, and some are missing; sequencing was by immunoSEQ multiplex PCR. The data contain fewer than 80,000 clones, around 94% of them singletons. Sample: peripheral blood mononuclear cells. Receptor source: a man aged 50 to 60 in good health. Some clones in this sample may be carry-over from other donors' samples.

V is TRBV9 and J is TRBJ2-6; no definite D call. This CDR3 region has 15 residues. The germline V gene has CDR1 SGDLS and CDR2 YYNGEE. V was cut by 2 bases and J by 4 bases, with 10 bases left in between. CDR3 in amino acids: CASSVQTTGANVLTF. In DNA, the CDR3 is TGTGCCAGCAGCGTTCAGACGACAGGGGCCAACGTCCTGACTTTC.

The CDR3 DNA sequence: TGTGCCAGCAGCTCCTCAATAGATGGCTACACCTTC. This gives the protein CASSSSIDGYTF. The genes are TRBV7-9 and TRBJ1-2, with D uncertain. The CDR3 consists of 12 residues. The germline V gene has CDR1 SEHNR and CDR2 FQNEAQ (reference sequence). Trimming took off 4 bases at V and 6 bases at J, with 9 bases between the two ends. The complete variable domain, with remaining parts taken from reference TRBV7-9 and TRBJ1-2, reads DTGVSQNPRHKITKRGQNVTFRCDPISEHNRLYWYRQTLGQGPEFLTYFQNEAQLEKSRLLSDRFSAERPKGSFSTLEIQRTEQGDSAMYLCASSSSIDGYTFGSGTRLTVV.

The V gene is TRBV6-5, the J gene TRBJ2-5; D is ambiguous. The CDR3 covers 13 residues. CDR1 is MNHEY, CDR2 SVGAGI, per germline. V was clipped by 0 bases and J by 13 bases, with 15 bases between them. The CDR3 reads CASSYSGNPRLYF. Here the CDR3 DNA reads TGTGCCAGCAGTTACTCGGGGAACCCAAGGTTGTACTTC.

The V and J genes are TRBV10-3 and TRBJ1-1; D ambiguous. Germline CDR1 ENHRY, CDR2 SYGVKD. Trimming shortened V by 10 bases and J by 2 bases, and 8 bases separated the two germline ends. This CDR3 is 11 amino acids long. As DNA, the CDR3 is TGTGCCACCGAAGACAACACTGAAGCTTTCTTT. Translated: CATEDNTEAFF.

The chain recombines TRBV11-2 with TRBJ2-2; 9 nucleotides line up with TRBD1. Germline V gene lookup returns CDR1 SGHAT and CDR2 FQNNGV. Trimming cost V 5 bases and J 6 bases; bases outside gene matches: 7. CDR3 length: 15 residues. The CDR3 nucleotides read TGTGCCAGCAGCGGCCGGGACAGGGCTGCCGGGGAGCTGTTTTTT. This translates into CASSGRDRAAGELFF.

The CDR3 here is CAWSKQAPGSYGYTF. The CDR3 bases are TGTGCCTGGAGTAAACAGGCCCCAGGTAGCTATGGCTACACCTTC. This sequence joins TRBV30 and TRBJ1-2; weak D call: TRBD1 (5 bases). The V and J ends lost 2 bases and 4 bases respectively, with 17 bases between them. Germline V gene lookup returns CDR1 GTSNPN and CDR2 SVGIG (reference sequence). The CDR3 loop spans 15 amino acids.

There are a few counts of this clone. The genes are TRBV7-2 and TRBJ1-2; a possible D gene is TRBD1 (5 bases). This CDR3 is built from 16 residues. Germline V gene data show CDR1 as SGHTA and CDR2 as FQGNSA. Trimming pared 5 bases from V and 0 bases from J, leaving 16 bases between. The CDR3 spells CASSQGTLRSNYGYTF. The CDR3 DNA sequence: TGTGCCAGCAGCCAAGGGACCCTCCGATCTAACTATGGCTACACCTTC.

The V gene is TRBV5-1, the J gene TRBJ2-2, with D tentatively TRBD2 (5 bases). In germline, CDR1 is SGHRS, CDR2 YFSETQ. The CDR3 sequence is 16 residues long. The V gene lost 1 base and the J gene lost 0 bases, with 10 bases spanning the gap. The CDR3 nucleotides read TGCGCCAGCAGCTTGTGGGCTAGCCCGAACACCGGGGAGCTGTTTTTT. Amino acid sequence: CASSLWASPNTGELFF.

This chain uses TRBV9 with TRBJ2-3, with 12 bases that match TRBD1. The CDR3 runs to 17 residues. Trimming removed 0 bases from V and 3 bases from J; junction bases left unmatched: 5. The germline V gene has CDR1 SGDLS and CDR2 YYNGEE. The CDR3 DNA reads TGTGCCAGCAGCGTAGTAGGGACAGGGGGCGAAACAGATACGCAGTATTTT. Translated: CASSVVGTGGETDTQYF.

CDR3 amino acids: CASKTAGTILFGELFF. CDR3 bases: TGTGCCAGCAAAACCGCCGGGACGATACTCTTCGGGGAGCTGTTTTTT. The chain couples TRBV28 to TRBJ2-2; D tentatively reads TRBD1 or TRBD2 (5 bases each). V was shortened by 7 bases and J by 7 bases, with 22 bases between the two germline ends. In germline, CDR1 is MDHEN, CDR2 SYDVKM. The CDR3 covers 16 residues.

V usage is TRBV27 and J usage is TRBJ2-2; 9 nucleotides align to TRBD2. Germline CDR1 MNHEY, CDR2 SMNVEV (reference sequence). The CDR3 is 14 amino acids. The trim removed 5 bases at V and 6 bases at J, leaving 4 bases unmatched. CDR3: CASSGTSSAGELFF. CDR3 in DNA: TGTGCCAGCAGTGGGACTAGCTCGGCCGGGGAGCTGTTTTTT.

This sequence joins TRBV6-5 and TRBJ2-5, with D maybe TRBD1 (6 bases). Trimming took 6 bases from V and 5 from J, leaving 13 bases between them. Germline V gives CDR1 MNHEY, CDR2 SVGAGI. The CDR3 has 13 amino acids. CDR3 sequence reads: CASSTGSRETQYF. The CDR3 nucleotides are TGTGCCAGCAGCACAGGGTCCCGGGAGACCCAGTACTTC.

As to this clone: The junction departs from germline at one end; a sequencing error may be responsible. The chain employs TRBV7-7 and TRBJ2-5, with D possibly called TRBD1 or TRBD2 (6 bases each). Germline CDR1 is SSHAT and CDR2 is FNYEAQ (reference sequence). CDR3 length equals 13 residues. CDR3 in DNA: TGTGCTAGCAGATCGGGGGCAGCAGAGACCCAGTACTTC. It encodes CASRSGAAETQYF.

CDR3 sequence reads: CSVEKQASFLFYGYTF. Here the CDR3 DNA reads TGCAGCGTTGAAAAACAGGCTTCATTCCTTTTCTATGGCTACACCTTC. This chain uses TRBV29-1 with TRBJ1-2, with a weak D call TRBD1 (5 bases). CDR1 is SQVTM, CDR2 ANQGSEA, per germline. V was shortened by 2 bases and J by 4 bases, with 20 bases between the two germline ends. This CDR3 contains 16 residues.

The rearrangement links TRBV28 to TRBJ1-5, with unresolved D. Trimming took off 7 bases at V and 2 bases at J, with 9 bases between the two ends. Germline V gives CDR1 MDHEN, CDR2 SYDVKM. CDR3 size: 13 residues. The CDR3 DNA sequence: TGTGCCAGCATCCAAGGCGGCAATCAGCCCCAGCATTTT. Translating it yields CASIQGGNQPQHF.

The chain has TRBV19 and TRBJ2-2; D may be TRBD2 (6 bases). The V and J ends lost 0 bases and 5 bases respectively, with 13 bases between them. This CDR3 spans 16 amino acids. Germline loops: CDR1 LNHDA, CDR2 SQIVND (reference sequence). CDR3 DNA sequence: TGTGCCAGTAGTATAGAGGTCCACGGAGGGACCGGGGAGCTGTTTTTT. Protein sequence: CASSIEVHGGTGELFF.